This T cell receptor (beta chain) was obtained from a study of graft-versus-host responses after intestinal transplantation. At the level of the study: Multivisceral, liver-intestinal, or isolated intestinal grafts were transplanted into recipients. Every transplant recipient was induced with anti-thymocyte globulin, then maintained on tacrolimus and steroids for two to four years.

Processing released intraepithelial and lamina propria lymphocytes from the graft tissue. A word on this clone: Its antigen is currently unknown.

Method: immunoSEQ multiplex PCR; TCRdb's copy keeps in-frame clones and lacks some. Altogether 40,000 or so clones are present, roughly 87% being singletons, with the ten largest covering more than 15%. Findings and caveats of the study: GvH clones detected in recipient marrow included some appearing first in ileum or blood. Maximum circulating GvH clone levels tracked with early post-transplant HvG decreases.

This sequence was found in a human patient who received an intestinal transplant, so some T cells may come from the graft donor. The sample here was ileum tissue, taken approximately 210 days after intestinal transplant.

The CDR3: CASSRDNGGYGYTF. CDR3 sequence (DNA): TGTGCCAGTAGTAGGGATAACGGGGGCTATGGCTACACCTTC. The V call is TRBV19, the J call TRBJ1-2; weak D call: TRBD1 (5 bases). V dropped 4 bases and J dropped 4 bases, with 13 bases sitting between them. Per the germline V gene, CDR1 is LNHDA and CDR2 is SQIVND (reference sequence). The CDR3 runs to 14 residues.